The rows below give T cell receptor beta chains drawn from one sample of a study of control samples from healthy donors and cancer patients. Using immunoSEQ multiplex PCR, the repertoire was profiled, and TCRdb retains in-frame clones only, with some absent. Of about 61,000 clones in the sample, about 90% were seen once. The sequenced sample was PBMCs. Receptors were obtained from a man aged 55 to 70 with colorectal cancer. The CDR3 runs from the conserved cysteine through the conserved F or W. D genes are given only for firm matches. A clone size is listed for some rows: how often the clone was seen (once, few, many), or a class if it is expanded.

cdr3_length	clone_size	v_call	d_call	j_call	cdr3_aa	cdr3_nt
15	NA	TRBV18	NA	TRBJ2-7	CASSRGGGEAYEQYF	TGTGCCAGCTCTCGCGGGGGCGGGGAGGCTTACGAGCAGTACTTC
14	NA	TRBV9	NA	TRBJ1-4	CASSADTTAGKLFF	TGTGCCAGCAGCGCCGACACAACCGCTGGAAAACTGTTTTTT
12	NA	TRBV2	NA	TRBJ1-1	CASGTENTEAFF	TGTGCCAGCGGGACGGAGAACACTGAAGCTTTCTTT
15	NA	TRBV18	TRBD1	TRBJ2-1	CASSQNPGQGDEQFF	TGTGCCAGCTCACAAAACCCGGGACAGGGCGATGAGCAGTTCTTC
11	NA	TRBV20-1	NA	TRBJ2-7	CSARDVYEQYF	TGCAGTGCTAGAGATGTCTACGAGCAGTACTTC
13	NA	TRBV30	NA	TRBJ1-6	CAWSPGNNSPLHF	TGTGCCTGGAGTCCGGGTAATAATTCACCCCTCCACTTT
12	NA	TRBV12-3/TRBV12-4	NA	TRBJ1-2	CASSFLGGGYTF	TGTGCCAGCAGTTTTCTGGGTGGTGGCTACACCTTC
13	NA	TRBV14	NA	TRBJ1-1	CASSQDGAMGAFF	TGTGCCAGCAGCCAAGATGGTGCGATGGGAGCTTTCTTT
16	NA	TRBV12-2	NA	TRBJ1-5	CASRYTRDRGHQPQHF	TGTGCAAGTCGCTACACCCGGGACAGGGGGCATCAGCCCCAGCATTTT
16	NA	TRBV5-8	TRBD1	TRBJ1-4	CASSLGQGRANEKLFF	TGTGCCAGCAGCCTGGGACAGGGTCGGGCTAATGAAAAACTGTTTTTT
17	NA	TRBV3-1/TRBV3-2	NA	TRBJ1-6	CASSQAGRGSYNSPLHF	TGTGCCAGCAGCCAAGCAGGAAGGGGATCCTATAATTCACCCCTCCACTTT
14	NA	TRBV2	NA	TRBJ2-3	CASMHRLSTDTQYF	TGTGCCAGCATGCACAGACTCTCCACAGATACGCAGTATTTT
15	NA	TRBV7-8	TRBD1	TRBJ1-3	CASSLGDSSGNTIYF	TGTGCCAGCAGCTTAGGGGACAGCTCTGGAAACACCATATATTTT
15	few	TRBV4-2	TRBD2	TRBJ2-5	CASSRGRGGEETQYF	TGTGCCAGCAGCCGCGGCCGGGGGGGCGAAGAGACCCAGTACTTC
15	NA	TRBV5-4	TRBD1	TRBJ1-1	CASSRGDRANTEAFF	TGTGCCAGCAGCCGCGGAGACAGGGCAAACACTGAAGCTTTCTTT
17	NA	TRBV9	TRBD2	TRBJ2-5	CASSVAPTSGTQETQYF	TGTGCCAGCAGCGTAGCCCCCACTAGCGGAACCCAAGAGACCCAGTACTTC
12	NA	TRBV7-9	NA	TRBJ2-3	CASSLPVDTQYF	TGTGCCAGCAGCTTACCTGTAGATACGCAGTATTTT
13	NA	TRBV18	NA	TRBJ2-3	CASSGAGTDTQYF	TGTGCCAGCTCAGGAGCCGGCACAGATACGCAGTATTTT
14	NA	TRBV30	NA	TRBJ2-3	CAWSPVGVGDTQYF	TGTGCCTGGAGTCCGGTGGGGGTGGGAGATACGCAGTATTTT
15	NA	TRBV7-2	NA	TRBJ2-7	CASSLGVSLTYEQYF	TGTGCCAGCAGCTTAGGGGTTAGCCTGACCTACGAGCAGTACTTC
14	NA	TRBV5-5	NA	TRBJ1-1	CASSWAQGNTEAFF	TGTGCCAGCAGCTGGGCGCAGGGTAACACTGAAGCTTTCTTT
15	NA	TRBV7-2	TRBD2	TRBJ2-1	CASSPVAGAYNEQFF	TGTGCCAGCAGCCCAGTAGCGGGGGCCTACAATGAGCAGTTCTTC
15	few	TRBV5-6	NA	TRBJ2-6	CASSQVSSGANVLTF	TGTGCCAGCAGCCAAGTAAGCTCTGGGGCCAACGTCCTGACTTTC
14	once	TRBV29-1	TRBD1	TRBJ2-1	CSASSGGSYNEQFF	TGCAGCGCCTCCTCAGGGGGCTCCTACAATGAGCAGTTCTTC
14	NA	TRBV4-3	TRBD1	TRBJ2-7	CASSQDRGSYEQYF	TGCGCCAGCAGCCAAGACAGGGGGTCCTACGAGCAGTACTTC
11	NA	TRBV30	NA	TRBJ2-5	CAEGGRETQYF	TGTGCCGAGGGGGGCAGGGAGACCCAGTACTTC
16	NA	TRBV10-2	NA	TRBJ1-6	CASSESGGRGDSPLHF	TGCGCCAGCAGTGAGTCTGGAGGACGCGGGGATTCACCCCTCCACTTT
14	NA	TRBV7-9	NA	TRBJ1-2	CASSSDTIPGGYTF	TGTGCCAGCAGCTCAGACACCATTCCCGGGGGCTACACCTTC
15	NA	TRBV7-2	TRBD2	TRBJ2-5	CASSLGTSGGRAQYF	TGTGCCAGCAGCTTGGGGACTAGCGGGGGGAGGGCCCAGTACTTC
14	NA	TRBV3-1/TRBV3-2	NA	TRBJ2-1	CASSFPGGNNEQFF	TGTGCCAGCAGCTTCCCAGGGGGGAACAATGAGCAGTTCTTC
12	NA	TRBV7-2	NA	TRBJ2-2	CASSFNGGELFF	TGTGCCAGCAGCTTTAACGGCGGGGAGCTGTTTTTT
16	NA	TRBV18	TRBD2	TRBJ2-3	CASSPRQRGEIDTQYF	TGTGCCAGCTCACCACGGCAGCGGGGGGAAATAGATACGCAGTATTTT
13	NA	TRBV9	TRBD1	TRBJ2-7	CASSRQGAGEQYF	TGTGCCAGCAGCCGACAGGGGGCGGGGGAGCAGTACTTC
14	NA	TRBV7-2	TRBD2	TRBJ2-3	CASSFGTSIDTQYF	TGTGCCAGCAGCTTCGGGACTAGCATAGATACGCAGTATTTT
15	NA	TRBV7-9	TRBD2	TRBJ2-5	CASSRRLAGEETQYF	TGTGCCAGCAGCCGCCGACTAGCGGGGGAAGAGACCCAGTACTTC
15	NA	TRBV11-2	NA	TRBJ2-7	CASSLVGQGTYEQYF	TGTGCCAGCAGCTTAGTCGGCCAGGGAACCTACGAGCAGTACTTC
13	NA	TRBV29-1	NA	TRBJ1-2	CSVERDINYGYTF	TGCAGCGTTGAGCGGGACATTAACTATGGCTACACCTTC
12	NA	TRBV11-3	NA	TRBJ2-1	CASSLDGYEQFF	TGTGCCAGCAGCTTAGATGGGTATGAGCAGTTCTTC
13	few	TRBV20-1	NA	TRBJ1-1	CSASRGTSTEAFF	TGCAGTGCTAGTAGGGGCACGTCGACTGAAGCTTTCTTT
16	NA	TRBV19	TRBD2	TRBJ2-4	CASSPQRGADKNIQYF	TGTGCCAGTAGTCCCCAGCGGGGGGCCGACAAAAACATTCAGTACTTC
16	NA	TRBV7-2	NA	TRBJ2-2	CASSLARGGTTGELFF	TGTGCCAGCAGCTTAGCGAGAGGAGGTACGACCGGGGAGCTGTTTTTT
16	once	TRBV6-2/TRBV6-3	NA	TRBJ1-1	CASSQSPGRLNTEAFF	TGTGCCAGCAGCCAGAGCCCGGGGCGGTTGAACACTGAAGCTTTCTTT
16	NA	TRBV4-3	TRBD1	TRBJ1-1	CASSQRGQDMNTEAFF	TGCGCCAGCAGCCAAAGGGGACAGGACATGAACACTGAAGCTTTCTTT
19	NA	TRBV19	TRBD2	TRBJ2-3	CASSIDTRLAGGSTDTQYF	TGTGCCAGTAGTATAGATACCCGACTAGCGGGGGGGTCCACAGATACGCAGTATTTT
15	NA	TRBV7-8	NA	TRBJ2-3	CASSPLSLSTDTQYF	TGTGCCAGCAGCCCCCTCTCCCTTAGCACAGATACGCAGTATTTT
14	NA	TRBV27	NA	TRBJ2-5	CASSSGLYQETQYF	TGTGCCAGCAGTTCGGGCCTGTACCAAGAGACCCAGTACTTC
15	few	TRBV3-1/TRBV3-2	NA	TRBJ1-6	CASSQFRVGGSPLHF	TGTGCCAGCAGCCAATTCAGGGTCGGAGGATCACCCCTCCACTTT
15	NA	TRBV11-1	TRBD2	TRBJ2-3	CASSPSGGATDTQYF	TGTGCCAGCAGCCCTAGCGGGGGGGCCACAGATACGCAGTATTTT
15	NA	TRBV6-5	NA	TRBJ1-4	CASSYFTGPNEKLFF	TGTGCCAGCAGTTACTTCACAGGGCCTAATGAAAAACTGTTTTTT
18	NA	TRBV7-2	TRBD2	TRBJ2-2	CASSVRGSGGTNTGELFF	TGTGCCAGCAGCGTTAGGGGGAGCGGGGGGACGAACACCGGGGAGCTGTTTTTT
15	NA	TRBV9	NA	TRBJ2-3	CASSVVGASTDTQYF	TGTGCCAGCAGCGTAGTTGGGGCTAGCACAGATACGCAGTATTTT
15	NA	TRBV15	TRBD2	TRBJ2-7	CATSSTSGGPYEQYF	TGTGCCACCAGCTCTACTAGCGGGGGGCCCTACGAGCAGTACTTC
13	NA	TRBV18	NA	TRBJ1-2	CASSPDKNYGYTF	TGTGCCAGCTCACCGGACAAGAACTATGGCTACACCTTC
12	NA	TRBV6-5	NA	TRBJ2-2	CASSYSVGELFF	TGTGCCAGCAGTTATTCGGTCGGGGAGCTGTTTTTT
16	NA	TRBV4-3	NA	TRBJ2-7	CASSQGRAGGSYEQYF	TGCGCCAGCAGCCAAGGGAGGGCAGGGGGCTCCTACGAGCAGTACTTC
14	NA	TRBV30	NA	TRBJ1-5	CAWSSTVSNQPQHF	TGTGCCTGGAGCTCGACAGTTAGCAATCAGCCCCAGCATTTT
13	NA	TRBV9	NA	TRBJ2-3	CASSALVKDTQYF	TGTGCCAGCAGCGCCCTGGTGAAAGATACGCAGTATTTT